This TCR beta chain was documented in a study of blood T cell repertoires in COVID-19. In the study overall: COVID-19 samples, acute and convalescent, were from the United States, Italy and Spain. Sources were T cells, B-cell-depleted T cells, or PBMCs; the material itself was cDNA or gDNA.

The CDR3 sequence is 12 residues long. Germline lookup yields CDR1 LGHNT and CDR2 FRNRAP. V lost 7 bases and J lost 7, with 11 bases in between. Original processing notes: Amplification from reference gene primers served as the basis for estimated nucleated cell counts. Some clones are missing from TCRdb's copy, which holds only in-frame ones; the method was immunoSEQ multiplex PCR. Clonal size and the V and J genes are those of that table, whereas D and trimming came from the DNA. The table has about 120,000 clones, about nine tenths seen once. The sequenced sample was peripheral blood. The sequence came from a woman aged 70-85 years with acute or convalescent COVID-19. The chain joins TRBV12-5 to TRBJ1-5, with D hard to call. This CDR3 is CASAPPGQPQHF. The DNA for the CDR3 is TGTGCTAGTGCCCCCCCGGGGCAGCCCCAGCATTTT.